The text below deals with one TCR beta chain. A single count supports this clone. It lacks a known antigen. The input lacks base qualities; no much larger clone sits a single base away. Synthetic TCR analog templates were spiked into each PCR so that absolute template abundance could be estimated from read counts. TCRbeta CDR3 regions were amplified from genomic DNA with bias-controlled V and J gene primers using the immunoSEQ assay. Sequencing of rearranged TCRbeta segments was done at approximately 20X coverage. In the authors' own workflow: Sequencing errors were corrected by clustering, and CDR3s were annotated against IMGT so that V, D and J genes could be assigned. Downstream analyses used only productive TCRbeta rearrangements, leaving out any out-of-frame or stop-codon sequences. Clonality was computed as one minus Shannon entropy normalized by the log of the number of unique productive sequences. Fisher's exact test with Benjamini-Hochberg correction, at a threshold of adjusted p below 0.01, was used to find clones that differed between time points or between blood and tumor. TCRdb retrieved this table from immuneACCESS and kept in-frame rearrangements only. Not all clones are present; in checked studies, unresolved V genes account for under half, and no reason is known for the remainder. V, J and clone size are those of that table, while D and trimming were read from the DNA. This sample comprises around 130,000 clones, roughly 84% of them detected only once. 2.5% to 3.5% of the sample comes from the top ten.

From the cysteine through the phenylalanine, the CDR3 covers 12 amino acids. Just CDR3 DNA is preserved here, 36 bases in frame from base 1. V loses 4 bases of germline sequence and J loses 5 bases, and the interval between the two ends is 5 bases. Taken from the germline V gene, the CDR1 and CDR2 loops are SGHVS and FQNEAQ. Taken with the paper, the label for time point translates to: pretreatment peripheral blood. A total of around 30 patients with locally advanced or metastatic urothelial carcinoma, treated at Memorial Sloan Kettering on a trial protocol, made up the cohort. Peripheral blood mononuclear cells were collected from each patient pretreatment and during treatment, giving between 1 and 8 total time points per patient. The Qiagen DNeasy Blood extraction kit was used to purify genomic DNA from total PBMCs and tumor samples. PBMCs were collected pretreatment and during treatment, and were isolated and stored as previously described.

This entry is derived from a study of PD-L1 blockade in urothelial cancer (dated by TCRdb to about 2017). Regarding the study in general: All patients started therapy in the mid-2010s and received atezolizumab 1,200 mg intravenously every 3 weeks. Twenty-five of 29 patients were identified as males with urothelial cancer of bladder origin, and a prior smoking history was reported by 18 of 29 patients. Patients had an ECOG performance status of 0 or 1 and had received between 0 and 3 prior chemotherapy regimens. Blood samples were analyzed 3 weeks after the start of treatment (second dose) and 6 weeks after the start of treatment. A median of roughly 140,000 T cells and some 82,000 unique TCRs was obtained from blood samples, and a median clonality of roughly 0.08 was observed. Somatic, immune and clinical correlates of response to PD-L1 blockade with atezolizumab in urothelial cancer were the focus of an exploratory multi-omic analysis. Pretreatment tumor samples, along with matched peripheral blood serially collected before and after atezolizumab treatment, were subjected to TCR sequencing. Durable clinical benefit meant progression-free survival longer than 6 months, and TCR features were also tested against progression-free and overall survival. In the same patients who had TCR sequencing, pretreatment tumors also underwent whole exome sequencing and RNA sequencing. About 10 patients achieved durable clinical benefit and approximately 20 did not. Pretreatment blood TCR-seq was available for twenty-nine patients, at least one posttreatment blood collection was obtained for around 24 patients, and tumor TCR-seq was available for around 24 patients.

What the study reported, not specific to this receptor: Improved progression-free and overall survival was found to be associated with pretreatment peripheral blood TCR clonality below the median. Because the sample size was small (n of about 31) and many of the analyses were exploratory, the results are meant to be hypothesis-generating. Greater expansion of tumor-associated TCR clones in peripheral blood 3 weeks after the start of treatment was observed in patients with durable benefit (n of about 20, p = 0.022).

The sequence joins TRBV7-8 to TRBJ2-2; no D segment can be confidently identified. The source was PBMCs, collected around atezolizumab (anti-PD-L1) treatment. The TCR sequence derives from a man aged 50 or older with urothelial cancer. The CDR3 protein is CASSSPTGELFF. The sequenced DNA: TGTGCCAGCAGCTCCCCGACCGGGGAGCTGTTTTTT. The CDR3, completed at both ends by the reference TRBV7-8 and TRBJ2-2 genes, gives the full variable domain GAGVSQSPRYKVAKRGQDVALRCDPISGHVSLFWYQQALGQGPEFLTYFQNEAQLDKSGLPSDRFFAERPEGSVSTLKIQRTQQEDSAVYLCASSSPTGELFFGEGSRLTVL.